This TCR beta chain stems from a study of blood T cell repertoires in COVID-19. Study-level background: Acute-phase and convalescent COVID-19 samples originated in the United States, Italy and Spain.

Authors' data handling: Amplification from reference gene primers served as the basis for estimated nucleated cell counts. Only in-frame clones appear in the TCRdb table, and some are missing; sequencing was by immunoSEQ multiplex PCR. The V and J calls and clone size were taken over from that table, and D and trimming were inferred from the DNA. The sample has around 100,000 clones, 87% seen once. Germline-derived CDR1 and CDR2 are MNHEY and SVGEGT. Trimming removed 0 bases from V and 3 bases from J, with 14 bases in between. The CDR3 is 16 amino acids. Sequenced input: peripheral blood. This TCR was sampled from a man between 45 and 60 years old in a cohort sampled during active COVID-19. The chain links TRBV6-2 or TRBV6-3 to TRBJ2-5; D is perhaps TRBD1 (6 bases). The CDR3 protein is CASSYSGASGKETQYF. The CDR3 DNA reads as TGTGCCAGCAGTTACTCGGGGGCATCGGGAAAAGAGACCCAGTACTTC.